One and the same sample provided the 21 T cell receptor beta chains below, sequenced in a study of graft-versus-host responses after intestinal transplantation. The table came from immunoSEQ multiplex PCR; TCRdb's copy has only in-frame clones and leaves some out. The sample has roughly 90,000 clones, approximately 90% seen once. No cognate antigen is known for these TCRs. The material sequenced was unstimulated CD4+ T cells sorted from spleen or lymph node cells, taken before transplant. The receptors stem from a human donor who was the organ donor for an intestinal transplant.

The chain uses TRBV27 and TRBJ2-7; D unclear. V dropped 0 bases and J dropped 1 base, with 7 bases sitting between them. This CDR3 comprises 14 residues. Germline V gene data show CDR1 as MNHEY and CDR2 as SMNVEV (reference sequence). The CDR3 DNA reads TGTGCCAGCAGTTTATCTTCTTCGTCCTACGAGCAGTACTTC. Its protein product is CASSLSSSSYEQYF.

The chain joins TRBV10-3 to TRBJ1-6, with 7 positions matching TRBD1. Germline assignment: CDR1 ENHRY and CDR2 SYGVKD. Trimming at V came to 4 bases and at J to 8 bases, leaving 5 bases not matched to a gene. CDR3 size: 14 residues. Here the CDR3 reads CAISGRDSYSPLHF. Written as DNA, the CDR3 is TGTGCCATCAGTGGAAGGGACAGCTATTCACCCCTCCACTTT.

The J gene is TRBJ2-1, the V gene TRBV2; D is ambiguous. V was cut by 5 bases and J by 2 bases, with 10 bases left in between. Looked up from germline, CDR1 is SNHLY and CDR2 is FYNNEI. The length of the CDR3 is 14 residues. The CDR3 sequence: CASSLDSPYNEQFF. The CDR3 nucleotides read TGTGCCAGCAGTCTAGATTCGCCCTACAATGAGCAGTTCTTC.

The chain joins TRBV18 to TRBJ2-2; D gene unclear. From germline, CDR1 is KGHSH and CDR2 LQKENI. V lost 3 bases and J lost 1, with 12 bases in between. The CDR3 is 16 residues long. In DNA, the CDR3 is TGTGCCAGCTCACCTCTAGGCCTCGGGAACACCGGGGAGCTGTTTTTT. It yields the protein CASSPLGLGNTGELFF.

The rearrangement links TRBV19 to TRBJ2-5; TRBD1 matches 7 bases. The germline V gene has CDR1 LNHDA and CDR2 SQIVND (reference sequence). This CDR3 contains 16 residues. Germline trimming cut 1 base from V and 1 base from J; bases unmatched to any gene: 6. Here the CDR3 reads CASSIGHRGPQETQYF. The CDR3 DNA is TGTGCCAGTAGTATAGGGCACAGGGGACCCCAAGAGACCCAGTACTTC.

V is TRBV6-6 and J is TRBJ2-5; no reliable D call. Trimming stripped 5 bases from V and 4 bases from J, with 8 bases between. The CDR3 has 12 residues. The germline gives CDR1 MNHNY, CDR2 SVGAGI (reference sequence). For the CDR3, the DNA is TGTGCCAGCAGTAGTGCAGGAGAGACCCAGTACTTC. The encoded protein is CASSSAGETQYF.

This clone was recorded only once. The V call is TRBV6-1, the J call TRBJ1-1; D unresolved. Trimming shortened V by 4 bases and J by 5 bases, and 11 bases separated the two germline ends. Germline CDR1 MNHNS, CDR2 SASEGT. The CDR3 loop spans 13 amino acids. This chain's CDR3 is CASSGTRGTEAFF. The CDR3, as DNA: TGTGCCAGCAGTGGTACTCGGGGAACTGAAGCTTTCTTT.

This chain connects TRBV25-1 to TRBJ1-1; 8 bases line up with TRBD1. The CDR3 length is 15 residues. The germline V gene encodes CDR1 MGHDK and CDR2 SYGVNS. V was clipped by 4 bases and J by 5 bases; unmatched bases: 9. The CDR3 nucleotides are TGTGCCAGCAGTGCCCCATCGCAGGGGGCGACTGAAGCTTTCTTT. Translated, it gives CASSAPSQGATEAFF.

This chain joins TRBV6-4 and TRBJ2-1, with TRBD1 identical over 8 bases. The CDR3 sequence is 15 residues long. Germline V lookup: CDR1 MRHNA, CDR2 SNTAGT. J gave up 9 bases and V 10 bases, and 17 bases lay outside the gene matches. CDR3: CATRREAGGFGEQFF. The CDR3 DNA follows: TGTGCCACCCGACGTGAGGCAGGGGGCTTCGGTGAGCAGTTCTTC.

DNA of the CDR3: TGTGCCAGTAGTATGCGGTATGGCTACACCTTC. Its protein product is CASSMRYGYTF. The rearrangement links TRBV19 to TRBJ1-2; D ambiguous. This CDR3 spans 11 amino acids. The V end was cut by 3 bases, the J end by 5 bases, with 4 bases between. Germline CDR1 is LNHDA and CDR2 is SQIVND (reference sequence).

The chain employs TRBV7-2 and TRBJ1-4; a possible D gene is TRBD1 (5 bases). Trimming removed 4 bases at V and 7 bases at J, with 16 bases between. Germline-derived CDR1 and CDR2 are SGHTA and FQGNSA. This CDR3 region has 15 residues. The CDR3 sequence is CASSSHGGTVEKLFF. The CDR3 DNA sequence: TGTGCCAGCAGCTCTCACGGAGGGACGGTTGAAAAACTGTTTTTT.

The chain carries TRBV5-6 and TRBJ2-5; 9 bases fit TRBD2. J was trimmed by 1 base and V by 2 bases; bases with no gene match: 9. Germline V gives CDR1 SGHDT, CDR2 YYEEEE. CDR3 length equals 17 residues. The CDR3 here is CASSFLASGTRQETQYF. The CDR3 DNA follows: TGTGCCAGCAGCTTTTTGGCTAGCGGGACCCGCCAAGAGACCCAGTACTTC.

The CDR3 is CASSFLGDTNQPQHF. DNA of the CDR3: TGTGCCAGCAGTTTTTTAGGGGACACCAATCAGCCCCAGCATTTT. The V call is TRBV28, the J call TRBJ1-5; D perhaps matches TRBD1 (6 bases). The V end lost 3 bases, the J end lost 3 bases, and 12 bases lay between the germline ends. This CDR3 comprises 15 residues. CDR1 MDHEN and CDR2 SYDVKM come from the germline V gene.

This chain connects TRBV18 to TRBJ2-7; 9 bases align to TRBD2. CDR1 and CDR2 from the germline V gene are KGHSH and LQKENI. CDR3 length equals 15 residues. J lost 2 bases, V lost 3 bases, and 5 bases had no gene match. The CDR3 is CASSPGASGTYEQYF. The CDR3 coding sequence is TGTGCCAGCTCACCCGGGGCTAGCGGGACCTACGAGCAGTACTTC. Based on the CDR3 plus reference TRBV18 and TRBJ2-7, the full variable domain is NAGVMQNPRHLVRRRGQEARLRCSPMKGHSHVYWYRQLPEEGLKFMVYLQKENIIDESGMPKERFSAEFPKEGPSILRIQQVVRGDSAAYFCASSPGASGTYEQYFGPGTRLTVT.

The chain recombines TRBV5-8 with TRBJ2-2; 8 bases agree with TRBD2. CDR1 is SGHTS and CDR2 is YDEGEE in the germline V gene. The CDR3 length is 16 residues. The V and J ends lost 0 bases and 3 bases, in that order; junction bases with no gene match: 4. The CDR3 loop is CASSLGLAGYTGELFF. The CDR3 nucleotides are TGTGCCAGCAGCTTGGGGCTAGCGGGTTACACCGGGGAGCTGTTTTTT.

Here the CDR3 reads CASSFRQSAEAFF. The CDR3 nucleotides are TGTGCCAGCAGCTTTCGACAGAGCGCTGAAGCTTTCTTT. The V gene is TRBV5-4, the J gene TRBJ1-1; tentatively, D is TRBD1 (5 bases). The CDR3 spans 13 residues. Deletions cut 2 bases from V and 6 bases from J, with 11 bases between. Germline CDR1 is SGHNT and CDR2 is YYREEE (reference sequence).

This clone was seen just once. The V call is TRBV6-5, the J call TRBJ2-2, with 7 bases aligning to TRBD1. The junction had 6 bases not matched to a gene; V was cut back by 7 bases and J by 1 base. The CDR3 length is 15 residues. The germline V gene has CDR1 MNHEY and CDR2 SVGAGI. The CDR3: CASIDRVVNTGELFF. The CDR3 nucleotides read TGTGCCAGCATCGACAGGGTGGTGAACACCGGGGAGCTGTTTTTT.

This sequence joins TRBV9 and TRBJ2-1, with 8 bases lining up with TRBD1. The junction had 7 bases not matched to a gene; V was cut back by 4 bases and J by 7 bases. The germline V gene has CDR1 SGDLS and CDR2 YYNGEE. CDR3 size: 14 residues. Here the CDR3 reads CASSPGQGWNEQFF. In nucleotides, the CDR3 is TGTGCCAGCAGCCCAGGACAGGGTTGGAATGAGCAGTTCTTC.

CDR3 region: CASSLDNSEYNEQFF. The CDR3 DNA sequence: TGCGCCAGCAGCTTAGATAATAGCGAGTACAATGAGCAGTTCTTC. The chain uses TRBV5-1 and TRBJ2-1, with D possibly TRBD2 on 5 matching bases. CDR1 and CDR2 (germline): SGHRS, YFSETQ. The CDR3 covers 15 residues. Trimming took off 2 bases at V and 4 bases at J, with 13 bases between the two ends.

This chain links TRBV2 with TRBJ1-2; possibly TRBD1 for D (5 bases). Trimming took off 2 bases at V and 7 bases at J, with 14 bases between the two ends. The CDR3 length is 14 residues. CDR1 is SNHLY, CDR2 FYNNEI, per germline. This CDR3 is CASSEWGARSGYTF. The DNA of the CDR3 is TGTGCCAGCAGTGAATGGGGCGCGCGCAGTGGCTACACCTTC.

This rearrangement joins TRBV9 to TRBJ2-5; 16 bases fit TRBD2. Germline V lookup: CDR1 SGDLS, CDR2 YYNGEE. V shed 4 bases, J shed 2 bases, and the junction held 2 bases outside the gene matches. The CDR3 runs 16 residues. DNA for the CDR3: TGTGCCAGCAGCCCGGGACTAGCGGGGGGGCAAGAGACCCAGTACTTC. Translating gives CASSPGLAGGQETQYF. The entire variable domain, with the rest obtained from reference TRBV9 and TRBJ2-5, is as follows: DSGVTQTPKHLITATGQRVTLRCSPRSGDLSVYWYQQSLDQGLQFLIQYYNGEERAKGNILERFSAQQFPDLHSELNLSSLELGDSALYFCASSPGLAGGQETQYFGPGTRLLVL.